Reported below is one T cell receptor beta chain. Its specificity is unknown. This entry is derived from a study of T-cell memory formation after mild COVID-19. About the study: TCR clusters were mostly donor specific.

The V gene's germline CDR1 is LNHNV and CDR2 YYDKDF (reference sequence). The CDR3 spans 15 residues. Trimming took 4 bases from V and 2 from J, leaving 15 bases between them. TCR alpha and TCR beta cDNA libraries with sample barcodes and UMIs came from 5'RACE using constant-segment primers. TCRdb itself ran the 5' RACE reads through MiXCR, one entry per CDR3 protein. The data show just under 550,000 distinct CDR3 sequences, roughly 22% seen once. Whole-study findings and limits: There was no confirmation that second-wave clones peaking on day 37 were SARS-CoV-2 specific.

The sequence came from an adult woman who had mild COVID-19 (a few samples of this study predate the infection). Cell type and time point are not known. The sequencing input was PBMCs or a T cell subset sorted from them (not recorded which). This chain links TRBV15 with TRBJ2-7; D possibly matches TRBD1 or TRBD2 (5 bases each). CDR3 loop: CATSTDGTGTYEQYF. As DNA, the CDR3 is TGTGCCACCAGCACAGACGGGACCGGTACCTACGAGCAGTACTTC.